This TCR beta chain is drawn from a study of T cells in Graves' hyperthyroidism and ophthalmopathy. General study findings and limits: Blood samples included most of the expanded thyroid clonotypes exceeding 0.001.

Trimming stripped 4 bases from V and 2 bases from J, with 8 bases between. Looked up from germline, CDR1 is SQVTM and CDR2 is ANQGSEA. The CDR3 is made up of 12 amino acids. This clonotype was recorded many times. Its antigen is still unknown. TCR beta CDR3 sequences were amplified from RNA transcripts. A set of HTBI primers served as the primers for a first-round RT-PCR of the TCR CDR3. TCRdb independently ran MiXCR on the multiplex PCR reads; one entry per CDR3 protein. The sample holds over 700,000 distinct CDR3 sequences, approximately 36% seen once. The sequenced sample was blood. This chain links TRBV29-1 with TRBJ1-2; D is perhaps TRBD1 (5 bases). The clonotype comes from a woman in her thirties or forties with Graves' hyperthyroidism. CDR3 DNA: TGCAGCGTTGTTGGGGGAAACTATGGCTACACCTTC. Translating gives CSVVGGNYGYTF.